This T cell receptor beta chain originates from a study of cytomegalovirus exposure and HLA in healthy donors. This clone was seen a few times. Trimming removed 2 bases from V and 5 bases from J; junction bases left unmatched: 9. The V gene's germline CDR1 is SGHDT and CDR2 YYEEEE. The CDR3 totals 15 residues. 13 Jbeta primers and 60 Vbeta primers were used for the PCR. Only in-frame clones appear in the TCRdb table, and some are missing; sequencing was by immunoSEQ multiplex PCR. Among roughly 190,000 clones, more than 9.5% were seen once, and the ten largest hold approximately 8.4%. This TCR was recovered from a man between 45 and 60 years old in good health and CMV-seropositive. J is TRBJ2-5 and V is TRBV5-6, with 7 bases fitting TRBD1. The sequenced sample consisted of PBMCs. Here the CDR3 reads CASSLYRGSGETQYF. Here the CDR3 DNA reads TGTGCCAGCAGCTTATACAGGGGATCGGGGGAGACCCAGTACTTC.